This TCR beta chain was sequenced in a study of blood T cell repertoires in COVID-19 (dated by TCRdb to about 2020). Notes on the research overall: Samples from collaborators originated in the United States, Italy and Spain and spanned both the acute and convalescent phases of COVID-19. The prospective study material was composed of cDNA or gDNA derived from T cells, B-cell-depleted T cells, or PBMCs. Subjects who had been exposed to COVID-19, were actively infected with it, or had recovered from it provided the deeply sampled blood TCRbeta repertoires that made up the dataset. The repertoires were released in a freely available public database meant as a resource for research on the immune response to SARS-CoV-2. The samples were drawn from the first 160 participants of the ongoing ImmuneRACE study and from some 1,300 subjects provided by 6 global collaborators. Sample metadata almost always included a de-identified subject ID, COVID-19 status, age in years and sex. Where available, HLA class I and class II types were taken from metadata supplied by the sample provider and were not determined by assay-based typing.

TCRbeta CDR3 regions were amplified from genomic DNA using the immunoSEQ Assay, a bias-controlled multiplex PCR. Per the authors' processing: The number of nucleated cells in each sample was estimated from the amplification of reference gene primers within the assay. Sequence reads were collapsed and filtered to measure the absolute abundance of every unique TCRbeta CDR3 rearrangement. For each sample, productive Simpson clonality was calculated by taking the square root of Simpson's diversity index across productive rearrangements. TCRdb took over this immuneACCESS table, retaining in-frame rearrangements with V and J assigned. Such tables are incomplete; in checked studies, under half of the missing clones stem from an unresolved V gene, and the remainder is unexplained. D and trimming were read from the DNA, whereas the V and J calls and clone size are those reported in that table. In this sample the table shows 34,000 or so clones, roughly nine tenths of which occur a single time. The top ten constitute approximately 2% of the sample.

Comment on this clone: What antigen it recognizes has not been identified. No clone much larger than this one lies a single base away; base qualities are absent.

Collaborating institutions collected whole blood in K2EDTA tubes following their own protocols. Collaborator samples were shipped for TCRbeta analysis as frozen whole blood, isolated PBMCs, or DNA extracted from either sample type. The full study reports these points: How much clinical and demographic metadata was included differed by source and by participant, and the metadata was provided uncurated.

In the germline V gene, CDR1 corresponds to LGHNA and CDR2 to YNFKEQ. V lost 1 base and J lost 0 bases; the stretch between them is 13 bases long. The CDR3 has 16 amino acids, counting the end cysteine and phenylalanine. Of all the DNA, just the CDR3 is kept, 48 bases in frame from base 1. This sequence was found in a man over 45 with active or convalescent COVID-19. The sequenced sample was peripheral blood. The chain couples TRBV4-2 to TRBJ2-7; D gene: possibly TRBD2, on 6 matching bases. Read as DNA, the sequence is TGTGCCAGCAGCCAAGGTGCGGGGCAGAGCTCCTACGAGCAGTACTTC. Its protein is CASSQGAGQSSYEQYF.